This T cell receptor beta chain was sequenced for a study of blood T cell repertoires in COVID-19. CDR1 MNHEY and CDR2 SMNVEV come from the germline V gene (reference sequence). The CDR3 is made up of 16 amino acids. The junction had 11 bases not matched to a gene; V was cut back by 6 bases and J by 5 bases. Per the original methods: Reference gene primer amplification gave estimated nucleated cell counts. Libraries were prepared by immunoSEQ multiplex PCR; TCRdb keeps only in-frame clonotypes and omits some of them. From that table come the V and J calls and clone size; the DNA was used to work out D and trimming. The profile shows roughly 300,000 clones, 70% to 90% of them singletons.

What was sequenced was peripheral blood. This TCR derives from a man between 18 and 29 years old with active or convalescent COVID-19. The V and J genes are TRBV27 and TRBJ1-4; 8 bases are shared with TRBD1. The CDR3 loop reads CASRPIYRGVNEKLFF. The CDR3 region has the DNA TGTGCCAGCAGACCAATCTACAGGGGGGTAAATGAAAAACTGTTTTTT.